Here is one TCR beta chain with its context. These data come from a study of blood T cell repertoires in COVID-19. Germline V lookup: CDR1 SGHDT, CDR2 YYEEEE. The V and J ends lost 4 bases and 8 bases respectively, with 18 bases between them. The CDR3 totals 14 residues. Methods used by the authors: By means of reference gene primer amplification, nucleated cell counts were estimated. Method: immunoSEQ multiplex PCR; TCRdb's copy keeps in-frame clones and lacks some. The D gene and trimming were derived from the DNA, and the V and J assignments and clone size from that table. The repertoire has approximately 94,000 clones, roughly 87% of them found once; the top ten carry approximately 7.3%.

This TCR was recovered from a man in his thirties or forties in a cohort sampled during active COVID-19. The specimen was peripheral blood. The rearrangement uses TRBV5-6 and TRBJ1-2, with a weak D call TRBD1 (6 bases). The CDR3, as DNA: TGTGCCAGCAGCGTAATAACAGGGAATTCAGGCTACACCTTC. Translated: CASSVITGNSGYTF.